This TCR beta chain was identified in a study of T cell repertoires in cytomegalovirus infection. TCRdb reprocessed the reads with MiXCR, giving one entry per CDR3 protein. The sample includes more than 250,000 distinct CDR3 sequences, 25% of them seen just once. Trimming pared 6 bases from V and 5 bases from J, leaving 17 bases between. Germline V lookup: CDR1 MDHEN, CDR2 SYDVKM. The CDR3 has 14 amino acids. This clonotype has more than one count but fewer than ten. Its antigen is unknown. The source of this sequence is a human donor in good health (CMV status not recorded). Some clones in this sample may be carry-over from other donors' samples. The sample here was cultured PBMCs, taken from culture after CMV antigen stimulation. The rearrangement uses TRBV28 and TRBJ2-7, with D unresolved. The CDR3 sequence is CASSHDLIRDEQYF. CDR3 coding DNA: TGTGCCAGCAGCCATGACCTGATACGGGACGAGCAGTACTTC.